This T cell receptor beta chain was recovered during a study of beta chain features in type 1 diabetes. Study-level points and caveats: Type 1 diabetes patients had TCRB CDR3s that were shorter (moderately but significantly so) in all four CD4+ subsets. In comparison with healthy donors, patients had naive, central memory and Treg TCRB repertoires that appeared more similar. VDJ junctions sequenced from type 1 diabetes patients showed fewer insertions and more deletions.

Every bit of the isolated RNA underwent reverse transcription, so sequencing read expressed TCRB transcripts. The table came from immunoSEQ multiplex PCR; TCRdb's copy has only in-frame clones and leaves some out. This table holds roughly 230,000 clones, roughly a tenth found once. This clone has a handful of counts. Its antigen is not identified. Cell sorting via CD45RO/CCR7/CD25/CD127/CD95/CD27 was performed to obtain CD4+ naive, central memory, regulatory and stem cell-like memory cells. Per germline, CDR1 LNHNV and CDR2 YYDKDF (reference sequence). V lost 1 base, J lost 5 bases, and 8 bases lay in between. The CDR3 runs 13 residues.

Specimen: naive CD4+ T cells from blood. The TCR was taken from a man aged 25-45 years with type 1 diabetes. The genes are TRBV15 and TRBJ2-5; unclear D gene. The DNA for the CDR3 is TGTGCCACCAGCAGAGTAACGAGTGAGACCCAGTACTTC. Its protein is CATSRVTSETQYF.